A selection of T cell receptor beta chains follows, all from one sample in a study of blood T cell repertoires in COVID-19. Here immunoSEQ multiplex PCR was the method, and the copy in TCRdb shows in-frame clones only, minus some. The data show around 460,000 clones, over 85% seen once. The sample was peripheral blood. These receptors originate from a man aged 18 to 29 with COVID-19, enrolled during active disease. CDR3s include the opening cysteine and the closing phenylalanine or tryptophan. The order of the fields is D gene, clone size, V gene, J gene, CDR3 DNA, CDR3 protein. D genes are given only for firm matches. Not every row has a clone size; where given, it reads once, few, many or a size class.

>-|once|TRBV5-4|TRBJ2-2
TGTGCCAGCAGCTTGTTTGCGGGGACCGGGGAGCTGTTTTTT
CASSLFAGTGELFF
>TRBD2|-|TRBV24-1|TRBJ2-4
TGTGCCACCTCTAGCGGCCCAATCAAAAACATTCAGTACTTC
CATSSGPIKNIQYF
>TRBD2|-|TRBV7-2|TRBJ2-3
TGTGCCAGCAGCCTGAGCGGGGGGGCGTCAGATACGCAGTATTTT
CASSLSGGASDTQYF
>-|-|TRBV27|TRBJ2-3
TGTGCCAGCAGTTTGGTCAGGACAGATACGCAGTATTTT
CASSLVRTDTQYF
>TRBD2|once|TRBV14|TRBJ2-1
TGTGCCAGCAGCCCCCTACCGGGACTAGCGGGGGGGCGTAATGAGCAGTTCTTC
CASSPLPGLAGGRNEQFF
>TRBD1|few|TRBV19|TRBJ1-1
TGTGCCAGTAGGTGGGAGGGACAGGGCTCTCTAGAGGCTTTCTTT
CASRWEGQGSLEAFF
>TRBD1|-|TRBV2|TRBJ2-5
TGTGCCAGCAGTGAAGCGGCAGGGGGTATGGAGACCCAGTACTTC
CASSEAAGGMETQYF
>-|-|TRBV2|TRBJ2-5
TGTGCCAGCAGTGGGATAGTGGCGGAGGAGGAGACCCAGTACTTC
CASSGIVAEEETQYF
>-|-|TRBV3-1/TRBV3-2|TRBJ2-1
TGTGCCAGCAGCAGTCTAGTTGGGAATGAGCAGTTCTTC
CASSSLVGNEQFF
>-|-|TRBV19|TRBJ1-4
TGTGCCAGGCTACAGGAAGGCGAGGGGGTTGCAACTAATGAAAAACTGTTTTTT
CARLQEGEGVATNEKLFF
>-|-|TRBV21-1|TRBJ1-5
TGTGCCAGCAGCCTGACAGGGAATCAGCCCCAGCATTTT
CASSLTGNQPQHF
>-|-|TRBV9|TRBJ2-3
TGTGCCAGCAGCGTATATAGCGGAATGAGGGATACGCAGTATTTT
CASSVYSGMRDTQYF
>-|-|TRBV6-6|TRBJ1-3
TGTGCCAGCAGTCTCGGAGGGACCGTCTCTGGAAACACCATATATTTT
CASSLGGTVSGNTIYF
>TRBD2|-|TRBV2|TRBJ2-5
TGTGCCAGCAGTACTAGCGGGGGAATCCAAGAGACCCAGTACTTC
CASSTSGGIQETQYF
>-|once|TRBV10-3|TRBJ1-1
TGTGCCATCAGTGAGTCGGGGTCGGGATACACTGAAGCTTTCTTT
CAISESGSGYTEAFF
>-|-|TRBV10-3|TRBJ2-3
TGTGCCATCAGGGCGACAGGTCCCACAGATACGCAGTATTTT
CAIRATGPTDTQYF
>-|-|TRBV7-2|TRBJ1-2
TGTGCCAGCAGCTCGCGATCGCTTGGTAACTATGGCTACACCTTC
CASSSRSLGNYGYTF
>TRBD1|-|TRBV4-1|TRBJ1-2
TGCGCCAGCAGCCTAGGGACAGGGGACTATGGCTACACCTTC
CASSLGTGDYGYTF
>TRBD2|-|TRBV9|TRBJ2-5
TGTGCCAGCAGCGTAGGGGCTAGCGGGGGGTTTTCGGAGACCCAGTACTTC
CASSVGASGGFSETQYF
>TRBD2|-|TRBV7-2|TRBJ2-7
TGTGCCAGCAGCTTATGGGGAGGGTCGACCTACGAGCAGTACTTC
CASSLWGGSTYEQYF
>TRBD1|once|TRBV18|TRBJ2-1
TGTGCCAGCTCATCCTTGGACAGGTCCAATGAGCAGTTCTTC
CASSSLDRSNEQFF
>TRBD2|-|TRBV7-2|TRBJ2-2
TGTGCCAGCAGCACCAGCGGGGGGCCGGCCGGGGAGCTGTTTTTT
CASSTSGGPAGELFF
>TRBD2|-|TRBV19|TRBJ2-1
TGTGCCAGTGGCGGGGGGGCCGTAGGTGAGCAGTTCTTC
CASGGGAVGEQFF
>TRBD1|-|TRBV5-5|TRBJ1-1
TGTGCCAGCAGCTGGGGAGCGGGACAGGGAGCTTTTGAAGCTTTCTTT
CASSWGAGQGAFEAFF
>TRBD1|-|TRBV19|TRBJ2-7
TGTGCCAGTAGTAGGACAGGGGTAGACCCCGAGCAGTACTTC
CASSRTGVDPEQYF
>-|-|TRBV6-5|TRBJ1-2
TGTGCCAGCAAGGAGGACTCTAACTATGGCTACACCTTC
CASKEDSNYGYTF
>-|-|TRBV5-6|TRBJ2-3
TGTGCCAGCAGCTTGGCCGCGCGGTTAGGAGATACGCAGTATTTT
CASSLAARLGDTQYF
>TRBD1|-|TRBV6-4|TRBJ1-2
TGTGCCAGCAGTGATGGGACAGGGGACTATGGCTACACCTTC
CASSDGTGDYGYTF
>TRBD1|-|TRBV11-2|TRBJ2-5
TGTGCCAGCAGCCCATCCCACGGGTTGGGGACAGGCAAAGAGACCCAGTACTTC
CASSPSHGLGTGKETQYF
>TRBD2|-|TRBV5-4|TRBJ2-5
TGTGCCAGCAGCTTGGGGCTAGCGGGGGGAAGAGGCCAGGAGGAGACCCAGTACTTC
CASSLGLAGGRGQEETQYF